This T cell receptor (beta chain) was sequenced for a study of blood T cell repertoires in COVID-19. About the research overall: Acute and convalescent COVID-19 samples came from the United States, Italy and Spain.

Under the authors' procedure: Scientists estimated how many nucleated cells there were by amplifying reference gene primers. Measured with immunoSEQ multiplex PCR; TCRdb has only the in-frame clones, and not every one. V, J and clone size were drawn from that table, and D and trimming were deduced from the DNA. This sample has roughly 350,000 clones, with more than 75% found just once. Germline V gene lookup returns CDR1 LNHDA and CDR2 SQIVND (reference sequence). Trimming left V 4 bases short and J 5 bases short, with 14 bases between. CDR3 size: 14 residues. J is TRBJ1-1 and V is TRBV19; tentatively, D is TRBD1 (5 bases). The sequence was collected from a woman between 50 and 59 years old with COVID-19, enrolled during active disease. The sequenced sample was peripheral blood. This CDR3 is CASSTPPGGTEAFF. CDR3 nucleotide sequence: TGTGCCAGTAGTACACCCCCGGGGGGAACTGAAGCTTTCTTT.